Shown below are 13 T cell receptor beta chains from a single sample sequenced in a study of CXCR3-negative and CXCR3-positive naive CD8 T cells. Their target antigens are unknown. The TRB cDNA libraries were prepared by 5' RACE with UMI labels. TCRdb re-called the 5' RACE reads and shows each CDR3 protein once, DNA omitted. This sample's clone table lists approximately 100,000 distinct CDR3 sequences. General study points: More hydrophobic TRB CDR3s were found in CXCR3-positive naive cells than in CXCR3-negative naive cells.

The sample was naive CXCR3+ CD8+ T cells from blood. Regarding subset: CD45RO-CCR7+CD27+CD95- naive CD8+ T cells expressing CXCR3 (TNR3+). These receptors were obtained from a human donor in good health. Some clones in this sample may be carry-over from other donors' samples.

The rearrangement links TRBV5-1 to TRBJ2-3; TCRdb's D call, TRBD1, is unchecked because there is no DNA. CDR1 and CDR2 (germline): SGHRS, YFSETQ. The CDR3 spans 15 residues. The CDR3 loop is CASSLRVPSTDTQYF.

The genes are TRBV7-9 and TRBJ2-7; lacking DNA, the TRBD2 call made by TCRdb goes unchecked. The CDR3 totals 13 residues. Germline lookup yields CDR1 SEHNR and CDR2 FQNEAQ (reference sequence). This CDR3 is CASSWWASDEQYF.

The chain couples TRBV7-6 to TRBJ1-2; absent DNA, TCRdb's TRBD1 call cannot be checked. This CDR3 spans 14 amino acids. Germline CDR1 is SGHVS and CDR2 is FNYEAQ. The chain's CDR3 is CASSLSGGAHGYTF.

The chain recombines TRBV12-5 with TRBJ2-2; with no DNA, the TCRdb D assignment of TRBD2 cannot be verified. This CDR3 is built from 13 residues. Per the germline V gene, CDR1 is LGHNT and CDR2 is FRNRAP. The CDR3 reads CASGLEGTGELFF.

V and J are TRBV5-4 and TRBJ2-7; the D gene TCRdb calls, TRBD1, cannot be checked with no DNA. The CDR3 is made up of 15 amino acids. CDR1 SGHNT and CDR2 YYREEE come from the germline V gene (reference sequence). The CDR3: CASSLFPVGPYEQYF.

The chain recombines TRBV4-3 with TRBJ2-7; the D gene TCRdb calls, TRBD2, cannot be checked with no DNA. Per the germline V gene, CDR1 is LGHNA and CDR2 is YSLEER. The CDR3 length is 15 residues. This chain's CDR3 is CASSQDRDYLYEQYF.

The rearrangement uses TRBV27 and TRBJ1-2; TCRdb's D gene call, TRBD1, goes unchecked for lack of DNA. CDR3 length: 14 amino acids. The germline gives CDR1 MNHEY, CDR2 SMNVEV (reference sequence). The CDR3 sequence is CASSFHGTGDGYTF.

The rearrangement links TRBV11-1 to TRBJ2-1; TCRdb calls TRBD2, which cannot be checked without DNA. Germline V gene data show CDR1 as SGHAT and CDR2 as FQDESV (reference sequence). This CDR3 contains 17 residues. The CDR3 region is CASSSPRTSGGSREQFF.

CDR3: CASSLGTRIIDEQFF. The rearrangement links TRBV28 to TRBJ2-1; without DNA, the TCRdb call of TRBD2 cannot be checked. The CDR3 is 15 residues long. CDR1 is MDHEN and CDR2 is SYDVKM in the germline V gene. Complete variable domain (other parts from reference TRBV28 and TRBJ2-1): DVKVTQSSRYLVKRTGEKVFLECVQDMDHENMFWYRQDPGLGLRLIYFSYDVKMKEKGDIPEGYSVSREKKERFSLILESASTNQTSMYLCASSLGTRIIDEQFFGPGTRLTVL.

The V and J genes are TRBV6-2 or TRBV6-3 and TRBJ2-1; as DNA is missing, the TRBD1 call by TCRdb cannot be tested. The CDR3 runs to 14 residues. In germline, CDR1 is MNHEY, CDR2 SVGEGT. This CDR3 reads CASRERDSYNEQFF.

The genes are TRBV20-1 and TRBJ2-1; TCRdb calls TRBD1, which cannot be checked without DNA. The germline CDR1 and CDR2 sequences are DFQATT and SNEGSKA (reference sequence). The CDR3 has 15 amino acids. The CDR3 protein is CSARDLGQTYNEQFF.

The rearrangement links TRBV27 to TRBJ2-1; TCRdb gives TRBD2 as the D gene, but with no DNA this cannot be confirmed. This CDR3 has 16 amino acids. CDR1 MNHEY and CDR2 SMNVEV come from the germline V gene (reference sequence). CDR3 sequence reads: CASSFGSFEGYNEQFF.

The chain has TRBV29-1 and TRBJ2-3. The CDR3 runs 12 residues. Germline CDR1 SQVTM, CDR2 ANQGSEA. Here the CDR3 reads CSVEDLPHTQYF.